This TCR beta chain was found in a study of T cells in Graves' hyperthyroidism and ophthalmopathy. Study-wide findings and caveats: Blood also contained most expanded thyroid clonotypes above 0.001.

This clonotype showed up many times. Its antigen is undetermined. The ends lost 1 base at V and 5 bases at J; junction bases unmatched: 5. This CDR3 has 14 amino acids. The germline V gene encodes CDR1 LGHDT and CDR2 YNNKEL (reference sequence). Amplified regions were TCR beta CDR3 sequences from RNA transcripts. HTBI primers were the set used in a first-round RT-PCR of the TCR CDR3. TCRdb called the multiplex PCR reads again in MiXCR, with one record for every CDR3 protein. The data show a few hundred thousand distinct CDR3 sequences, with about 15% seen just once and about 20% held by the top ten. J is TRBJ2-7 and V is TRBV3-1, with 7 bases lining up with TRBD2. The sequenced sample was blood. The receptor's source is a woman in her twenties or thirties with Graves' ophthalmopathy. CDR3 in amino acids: CASSQVRTSNEQYF. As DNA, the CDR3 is TGTGCCAGCAGCCAAGTAAGGACTAGTAACGAGCAGTACTTC.